The clone carrying this TCR beta chain was detected only once. The antigen remains undetermined. Germline CDR1 and CDR2: LNHDA and SQIVND (reference sequence). V lost 4 bases and J 3 bases, leaving 13 bases between the germline ends. The CDR3 is made up of 14 amino acids. This record comes from a study of cytomegalovirus exposure and HLA in healthy donors. Findings and limits, study-wide: Researchers reported in a later analysis that a missense DCLRE1C variant was tied to TCR beta V- and J-gene trimming. Common viral pathogens seemed, in a later analysis, to connect with several of the most significant clusters.

The PCR had 60 Vbeta and 13 Jbeta primers. Method: immunoSEQ multiplex PCR; TCRdb's copy keeps in-frame clones and lacks some. There are some 200,000 clones in the sample; about four fifths occur only once, and about 3.1% lies in the top ten. This clonotype originated in a female donor in good health and CMV-seronegative. This chain uses TRBV19 with TRBJ2-7; tentatively, D is TRBD2 (6 bases). The specimen was PBMCs. The CDR3 loop reads CASSSTNGGYEQYF. In DNA, the CDR3 is TGTGCCAGTAGTAGCACCAACGGGGGCTACGAGCAGTACTTC. Looking up the rest from reference TRBV19 and TRBJ2-7 gives the full variable domain: DGGITQSPKYLFRKEGQNVTLSCEQNLNHDAMYWYRQDPGQGLRLIYYSQIVNDFQKGDIAEGYSVSREKKESFPLTVTSAQKNPTAFYLCASSSTNGGYEQYFGPGTRLTVT.